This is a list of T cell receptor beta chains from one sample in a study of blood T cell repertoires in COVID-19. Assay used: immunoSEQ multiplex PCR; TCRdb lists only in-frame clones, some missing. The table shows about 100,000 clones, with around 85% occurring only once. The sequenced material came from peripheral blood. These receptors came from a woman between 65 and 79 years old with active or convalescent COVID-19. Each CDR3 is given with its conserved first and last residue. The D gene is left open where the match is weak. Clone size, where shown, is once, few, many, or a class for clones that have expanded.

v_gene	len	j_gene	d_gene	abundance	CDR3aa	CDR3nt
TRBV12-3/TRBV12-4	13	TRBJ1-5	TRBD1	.	CASSLTGGQPQHF	TGTGCCAGCAGTTTAACAGGGGGTCAGCCCCAGCATTTT
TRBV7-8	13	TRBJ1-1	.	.	CASSLGQNTEAFF	TGTGCCAGCAGCTTAGGGCAAAACACTGAAGCTTTCTTT
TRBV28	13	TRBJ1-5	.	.	CASSSSSNQPQHF	TGTGCCAGCAGTAGTAGTAGCAATCAGCCCCAGCATTTT
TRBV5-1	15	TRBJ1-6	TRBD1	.	CASRSGQINNSPLHF	TGCGCCAGCAGGTCGGGACAGATTAATAATTCACCCCTCCACTTT
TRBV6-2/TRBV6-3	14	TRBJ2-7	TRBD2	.	CASSRSGSSYEQYF	TGTGCCAGCAGTCGGAGCGGGAGTTCCTACGAGCAGTACTTC
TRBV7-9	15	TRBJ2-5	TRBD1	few	CASSLEDRGRETQYF	TGTGCCAGCAGCTTAGAAGACAGGGGGAGAGAGACCCAGTACTTC
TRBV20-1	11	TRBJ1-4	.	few	CSAREYGKLFF	TGCAGTGCTAGAGAATACGGAAAACTGTTTTTT
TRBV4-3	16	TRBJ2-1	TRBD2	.	CASSQALAGGLNEQFF	TGCGCCAGCAGCCAAGCACTAGCGGGAGGTCTCAATGAGCAGTTCTTC
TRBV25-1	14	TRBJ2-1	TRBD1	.	CASGKQGGENEQFF	TGTGCCAGCGGAAAACAGGGGGGAGAAAATGAGCAGTTCTTC
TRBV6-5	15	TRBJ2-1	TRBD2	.	CASSPGTSSYNEQFF	TGTGCCAGCAGTCCCGGGACTAGCTCCTACAATGAGCAGTTCTTC
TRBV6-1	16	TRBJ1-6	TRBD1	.	CASSVYGQVGDSPLHF	TGTGCCAGCAGTGTATACGGACAGGTTGGAGATTCACCCCTCCACTTT
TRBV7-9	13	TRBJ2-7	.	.	CASSPRTIGGPDF	TGTGCCAGCAGCCCCCGGACCATTGGGGGCCCCGACTTC
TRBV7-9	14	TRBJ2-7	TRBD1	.	CASSPPRGTYEQYF	TGTGCCAGCAGTCCGCCCAGGGGGACCTACGAGCAGTACTTC
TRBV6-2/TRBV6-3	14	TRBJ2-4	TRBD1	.	CASSYGGQGQKQYF	TGTGCCAGCAGTTACGGGGGACAGGGTCAGAAGCAGTACTTC
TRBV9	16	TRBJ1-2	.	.	CASSFAPGGAGYGYTF	TGTGCCAGCAGCTTCGCGCCGGGGGGGGCTGGCTATGGCTACACCTTC
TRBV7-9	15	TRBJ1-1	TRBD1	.	CASSPRDRGLVGAFF	TGTGCCAGCAGCCCCCGGGACAGGGGGCTCGTAGGAGCTTTCTTT